These T cell receptor beta chains were read from a single sample in a study of post-analysis software for immune sequencing data. From the PCR reads, TCRdb called clonotypes with MiXCR, one entry per CDR3 protein. The sample lists some 690,000 distinct CDR3 sequences, roughly three fifths seen once, with over 9% in the top ten. The sample taken for sequencing was blood. The receptors stem from a girl aged 2-10 years with multiple sclerosis. The CDR3 runs from the conserved cysteine through the conserved F or W. The D gene is left open where the match is weak. Expanded clones get a size class; other rows say once, few or many, or leave the size out.

d_gene: TRBD2; j_gene: TRBJ2-5; v_gene: TRBV12-3/TRBV12-4; abundance: .; CDR3aa: CASSLGLAGGKTQYF; CDR3nt: TGTGCCAGCAGTTTAGGGCTAGCGGGGGGAAAGACCCAGTACTTC
d_gene: .; j_gene: TRBJ1-5; v_gene: TRBV27; abundance: .; CDR3aa: CASSFKSNQPQHF; CDR3nt: TGTGCCAGCAGTTTTAAGAGCAATCAGCCCCAGCATTTT
d_gene: .; j_gene: TRBJ1-4; v_gene: TRBV4-1; abundance: .; CDR3aa: CASSQVGDIGEKLFF; CDR3nt: TGCGCCAGCAGCCAAGTGGGGGACATCGGGGAAAAACTGTTTTTT
d_gene: .; j_gene: TRBJ2-7; v_gene: TRBV7-2; abundance: few; CDR3aa: CASSLSGAMKQYF; CDR3nt: TGTGCCAGCAGCTTATCCGGGGCTATGAAGCAGTACTTC
d_gene: TRBD2; j_gene: TRBJ2-5; v_gene: TRBV11-2; abundance: few; CDR3aa: CASSTTKRGEQETQYF; CDR3nt: TGTGCCAGCAGCACAACAAAGCGGGGAGAGCAAGAGACCCAGTACTTC
d_gene: TRBD2; j_gene: TRBJ2-3; v_gene: TRBV20-1; abundance: .; CDR3aa: CSGGLAGSPDTQYF; CDR3nt: TGCAGTGGCGGACTAGCGGGATCACCGGATACGCAGTATTTT
d_gene: TRBD1; j_gene: TRBJ1-1; v_gene: TRBV5-1; abundance: .; CDR3aa: CASSSQTGMNTEAFF; CDR3nt: TGCGCCAGCAGCTCTCAGACAGGGATGAACACTGAAGCTTTCTTT
d_gene: TRBD1; j_gene: TRBJ2-1; v_gene: TRBV27; abundance: few; CDR3aa: CASGGLKNNEQFF; CDR3nt: TGTGCCTCAGGGGGTCTGAAAAACAATGAGCAGTTCTTC
d_gene: .; j_gene: TRBJ2-7; v_gene: TRBV4-1; abundance: .; CDR3aa: CASSQDGPHYNEQYF; CDR3nt: TGCGCCAGCAGCCAAGATGGTCCCCACTACAATGAGCAGTACTTC
d_gene: .; j_gene: TRBJ2-3; v_gene: TRBV29-1; abundance: .; CDR3aa: CSVEDRTDTQYF; CDR3nt: TGCAGCGTGGAAGATCGGACGGATACGCAGTATTTT
d_gene: TRBD1; j_gene: TRBJ2-3; v_gene: TRBV5-1; abundance: few; CDR3aa: CASSFDRGRFTDTQYF; CDR3nt: TGCGCCAGCAGCTTCGACAGGGGGAGGTTCACAGATACGCAGTATTTT
d_gene: TRBD1; j_gene: TRBJ2-2; v_gene: TRBV7-7; abundance: .; CDR3aa: CASSRDRVAGELFF; CDR3nt: TGTGCTAGCAGCCGGGACAGGGTGGCCGGGGAGCTGTTTTTT
d_gene: TRBD1; j_gene: TRBJ2-7; v_gene: TRBV29-1; abundance: many; CDR3aa: CSVLGQGVTYEQYF; CDR3nt: TGCAGCGTACTGGGACAGGGTGTCACCTACGAGCAGTACTTC
d_gene: .; j_gene: TRBJ1-2; v_gene: TRBV20-1; abundance: .; CDR3aa: CSASGDYGYTF; CDR3nt: TGCAGTGCCTCTGGGGACTATGGCTACACCTTC
d_gene: .; j_gene: TRBJ2-7; v_gene: TRBV29-1; abundance: .; CDR3aa: CSARENGNEQYF; CDR3nt: TGCAGCGCCCGGGAGAACGGTAACGAGCAGTACTTC